The clone carrying this TCR beta chain occurred a few times. The sample has other DNA sequences that encode this CDR3 too. The repertoire was sequenced with immunoSEQ multiplex PCR; TCRdb's copy has only in-frame clones and lacks some. The profile covers fewer than 1.6 million clones, with less than 99% appearing a single time and under 0.45% taken by the ten largest. These data come from a study of shared clonotypes between healthy human individuals. Per germline, CDR1 SGHAT and CDR2 FQNNGV. V shed 1 base and J shed 4 bases, with 5 bases lying between them. The CDR3 length is 13 residues. The specimen was naive CD4+ T cells sorted from blood. Subset of the sample: CD45RA+ positively selected. This clonotype was sampled from a man aged 30 to 39 in good health. The chain joins TRBV11-2 to TRBJ1-5; D not resolved. The chain's CDR3 is CASSLGLNQPQHF. Written as DNA, the CDR3 is TGTGCCAGCAGCTTAGGACTGAATCAGCCCCAGCATTTT.